This is a list of T cell receptor beta chains from one sample in a study of regulatory T cells in long-lasting Graves disease. TCRdb reprocessed the multiplex PCR reads via MiXCR and lists one record per CDR3 protein. Of more than 300,000 distinct CDR3 sequences in the sample, around 15% were seen once. The specimen was peripheral blood mononuclear cells (PBMCs), collected at new diagnosis, from a patient treated with antithyroid drugs. Receptors were obtained from a female donor with Graves disease. Each CDR3 is given with its conserved first and last residue. Each record gives: J gene, CDR3 length, V gene, clone size, D gene, CDR3 DNA, CDR3 protein. D genes are given only for firm matches. Size tells how often a clone was seen (once, few, many) or the class of an expanded clone, and some rows leave it out.

TRBJ2-7 | 17 | TRBV12-3/TRBV12-4 | few | TRBD2 | TGTGCCAGCAGTTTGACCCCTCCGGGACTAGCGCGCCACGAGCAGTACTTC | CASSLTPPGLARHEQYF
TRBJ2-5 | 14 | TRBV5-1 | NA | TRBD2 | TGCGCCAGCAGCGCCCGGACTAGTCAAGAGACCCAGTACTTC | CASSARTSQETQYF
TRBJ1-1 | 16 | TRBV28 | many | NA | TGTGCCAGCAGTTTAAGGGGGTGGGTGGCGAACACTGAAGCTTTCTTT | CASSLRGWVANTEAFF
TRBJ1-1 | 11 | TRBV29-1 | many | NA | TGCAGCGTTGTGGGGGGAATGGAAGCTTTCTTT | CSVVGGMEAFF
TRBJ1-5 | 17 | TRBV3-1 | NA | TRBD1 | TGTGCCAGCAGCCAAGGGGACAGGGGGCCGTATAATCAGCCCCAGCATTTT | CASSQGDRGPYNQPQHF
TRBJ1-1 | 13 | TRBV2 | NA | TRBD1 | TGTGCCGGCAGTGACAGGGTTGGCACTGAAGCTTTCTTT | CAGSDRVGTEAFF
TRBJ1-6 | 13 | TRBV6-1 | NA | NA | TGTGCCAGCAGTGACGCGCGGAATTCACCCCTCCACTTT | CASSDARNSPLHF
TRBJ2-3 | 16 | TRBV27 | many | TRBD2 | TGTGCCAGCAGTTTCTCTGGGCTAGCGGACACAGATACGCAGTATTTT | CASSFSGLADTDTQYF
TRBJ1-2 | 15 | TRBV20-1 | many | TRBD1 | TGCAGTGCTAGTCCCGGGACAGGGGAGGGAGAAGGCTACACCTTC | CSASPGTGEGEGYTF
TRBJ1-5 | 15 | TRBV12-3/TRBV12-4 | many | NA | TGTGCCAGCAGGGAGACTGGGGGCTCCGATCAGCCCCAGCATTTT | CASRETGGSDQPQHF
TRBJ2-3 | 14 | TRBV12-3/TRBV12-4 | many | NA | TGTGCCAGCAGTTCCCGGACCGTGGGGAATACGCAGTATTTT | CASSSRTVGNTQYF
TRBJ1-1 | 16 | TRBV18 | NA | NA | TGTGCCAGCTCACCACCCTTACGGGGGATGAACACTGAAGCTTTCTTT | CASSPPLRGMNTEAFF
TRBJ1-1 | 12 | TRBV12-3/TRBV12-4 | many | NA | TGTGCCAGCAGCCTTGGGGCAGGGGAGGCTTTCTTT | CASSLGAGEAFF
TRBJ2-7 | 13 | TRBV27 | NA | NA | TGTGCCAGCAGGGAGCATACGCTCGACGAGCAGTACTTC | CASREHTLDEQYF
TRBJ2-1 | 14 | TRBV10-2 | many | NA | TGCGCCAGCAGTCTGGACTTGCTTTACAATGAGCAGTTCTTC | CASSLDLLYNEQFF
TRBJ1-1 | 15 | TRBV28 | many | TRBD1 | TGTGCCAGCAGTTCCCGGACGACAGGGATCTATGGGGCTTTCTTT | CASSSRTTGIYGAFF
TRBJ1-2 | 13 | TRBV12-3/TRBV12-4 | many | NA | TGTGCCAGCAGCCGAACAGGGACGGGTGGCTACACCTTC | CASSRTGTGGYTF
TRBJ2-5 | 14 | TRBV28 | NA | NA | TGTGCCAGCAGTTTAGACGGAGTCCAAGAGACCCAGTACTTC | CASSLDGVQETQYF
TRBJ1-2 | 14 | TRBV4-1 | many | NA | TGCGCCAGCAGCCAAGTAACCGGTAGCTATGGCTACACCTTC | CASSQVTGSYGYTF
TRBJ1-5 | 15 | TRBV28 | many | TRBD1 | TGTGCCAGCAGTTTAGGGGACAGGCTCCATCAGCCCCAGCATTTT | CASSLGDRLHQPQHF
TRBJ2-6 | 16 | TRBV7-2 | NA | TRBD1 | TGTGCCAGCAGCGGGACAGGGTGGGCAGGGGCCAACGTCCTGACTTTC | CASSGTGWAGANVLTF
TRBJ2-3 | 15 | TRBV12-3/TRBV12-4 | many | TRBD2 | TGTGCCAGCACCCCGTCCCAGCGGGGCCCAGATACGCAGTATTTT | CASTPSQRGPDTQYF
TRBJ1-2 | 15 | TRBV27 | many | TRBD1 | TGTGCCAGCGCCACCAGGGGGCTATCCAACTATGGCTACACCTTC | CASATRGLSNYGYTF
TRBJ2-5 | 16 | TRBV9 | many | NA | TGTGCCAGCAGCGCCTCATCCAACAGGTTACAAGAGACCCAGTACTTC | CASSASSNRLQETQYF
TRBJ2-7 | 13 | TRBV20-1 | many | NA | TGCAGTGCTAGAGTACCGGGACCACGGGAGCAGTACTTC | CSARVPGPREQYF
TRBJ2-7 | 14 | TRBV12-3/TRBV12-4 | many | NA | TGTGCCAGCAGTTTATTCCAGGGCCACTACGAGCAGTACTTC | CASSLFQGHYEQYF
TRBJ1-1 | 16 | TRBV19 | NA | NA | TGTGCCAGTACCGTACCCCGAGGGGGGCCGACCTGGATAGCTTTCTTT | CASTVPRGGPTWIAFF
TRBJ1-2 | 15 | TRBV27 | many | NA | TGTGCCAGCAGTTTAGGTTCAGGGTTTAACTATGGCTACACCTTC | CASSLGSGFNYGYTF
TRBJ1-1 | 15 | TRBV3-1 | once | TRBD1 | TGTGCCAGCAGCCAAAGGACAGGGGGGGGCACTGAAGCTTTCTTT | CASSQRTGGGTEAFF
TRBJ2-5 | 17 | TRBV28 | many | TRBD2 | TGTGCCAGCAGTTTATCTACTCCGGGACTAGCGAAAGAGACCCAGTACTTC | CASSLSTPGLAKETQYF
TRBJ1-5 | 12 | TRBV20-1 | NA | NA | TGCAGTGCTAGGGTCGAGGATCAGCCCCAGCATTTT | CSARVEDQPQHF
TRBJ2-7 | 15 | TRBV30 | many | TRBD1 | TGTGCCTGGAGTGTAGGGACAGGGCATGAGTACGAGCAGTACTTC | CAWSVGTGHEYEQYF
TRBJ2-1 | 15 | TRBV11-3 | NA | NA | TGTGCCAGCAGCTACGATCGGGCCTCCTACAATGAGCAGTTCTTC | CASSYDRASYNEQFF
TRBJ1-1 | 12 | TRBV6-9 | many | NA | TGTGCCAGCAGTTACAGGGGCGATGAAGCTTTCTTT | CASSYRGDEAFF
TRBJ1-1 | 14 | TRBV28 | many | NA | TGTGCCAGCAGTTTGGTCCAGGCGAACGCTGAAGCTTTCTTT | CASSLVQANAEAFF
TRBJ2-5 | 15 | TRBV5-1 | NA | NA | TGCGCCAGCAGCAAGGCGGGACAGCCCCAACAGACCCAGTACTTC | CASSKAGQPQQTQYF
TRBJ2-1 | 19 | TRBV4-3 | many | TRBD1 | TGCGCCAGCAGCCAAGACCCGGGACAGCTATCCGGCTCCTACAATGAGCAGTTCTTC | CASSQDPGQLSGSYNEQFF